This T cell receptor beta chain was documented in a study of T cell clonotyping in hematopoietic cell transplantation. Across the study: Cytoreduction preceded collection of pretransplant recipient samples.

Of note for this clone: Its specificity is not known.

Sequencing used immunoSEQ multiplex PCR; TCRdb keeps in-frame clones, though not all of them. The sample carries more than 25,000 clones, more than 70% recorded once. The CDR3 contains 14 residues. CDR1 and CDR2 from the germline V gene are SNHLY and FYNNEI. The J segment lost 5 bases and the V segment lost 10 bases, leaving 9 bases of the junction unmatched. The time point: recipient sample about 28 days before transplant, after cytoreduction. Findings and limits, study-wide: CD4 and CD8 repertoire contributions could not be separated without sorting. Few recipient clonotypes overlapped donors; over 97% were de novo at given depth. Pathologically expanded recipient clonotypes increased progressively from day 30 to day 180 as diversity fell.

The source of this sequence is a man in his fifties with myelodysplastic syndrome. Some clones in this sample may be carry-over from other donors' samples. The rearrangement joins TRBV2 to TRBJ2-5; 11 bases line up with TRBD1. The sample here was peripheral blood mononuclear cells, taken before stem cell transplant. Here the CDR3 reads CATVRDRGSETQYF. For the CDR3, the DNA is TGTGCCACAGTCCGGGACAGGGGGTCGGAGACCCAGTACTTC.